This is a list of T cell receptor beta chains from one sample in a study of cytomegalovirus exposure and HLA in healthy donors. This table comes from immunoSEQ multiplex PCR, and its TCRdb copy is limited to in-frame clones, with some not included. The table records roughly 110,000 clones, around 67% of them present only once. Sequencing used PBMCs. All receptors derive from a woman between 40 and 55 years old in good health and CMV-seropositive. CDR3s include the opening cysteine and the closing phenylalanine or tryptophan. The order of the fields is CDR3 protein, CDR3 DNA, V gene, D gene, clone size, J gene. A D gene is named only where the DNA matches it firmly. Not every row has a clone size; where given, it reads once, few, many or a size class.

CDR3aa: CASSLLQRGVGGPEAFF
CDR3nt: TGTGCCAGCAGCTTATTACAACGTGGGGTCGGAGGCCCTGAAGCTTTCTTT
v_gene: TRBV5-5
d_gene: -
abundance: -
j_gene: TRBJ1-1

CDR3aa: CASSPPARQGEAFF
CDR3nt: TGTGCCAGCTCACCCCCAGCTCGACAGGGTGAAGCTTTCTTT
v_gene: TRBV18
d_gene: TRBD1
abundance: -
j_gene: TRBJ1-1

CDR3aa: CATSQEGIGEKLFF
CDR3nt: TGTGCCACGTCCCAGGAGGGTATAGGGGAAAAACTGTTTTTT
v_gene: TRBV2
d_gene: -
abundance: -
j_gene: TRBJ1-4

CDR3aa: CASSETGDYGYTF
CDR3nt: TGCGCCAGCAGCGAGACAGGGGACTATGGCTACACCTTC
v_gene: TRBV5-1
d_gene: TRBD1
abundance: -
j_gene: TRBJ1-2

CDR3aa: CSVGTDTQYF
CDR3nt: TGCAGCGTCGGGACAGATACGCAGTATTTT
v_gene: TRBV29-1
d_gene: -
abundance: -
j_gene: TRBJ2-3

CDR3aa: CASNSPPAPLHF
CDR3nt: TGTGCCAGTAACTCCCCGCCTGCGCCCCTCCACTTT
v_gene: TRBV27
d_gene: -
abundance: -
j_gene: TRBJ1-6

CDR3aa: CASSQQGGVTIAKNIQYF
CDR3nt: TGCGCCAGCAGCCAACAGGGGGGAGTTACTATAGCCAAAAACATTCAGTACTTC
v_gene: TRBV4-1
d_gene: -
abundance: -
j_gene: TRBJ2-4

CDR3aa: CASSPDRLGSGNTIYF
CDR3nt: TGTGCCAGTAGCCCGGACAGGTTAGGCTCTGGAAACACCATATATTTT
v_gene: TRBV19
d_gene: TRBD1
abundance: -
j_gene: TRBJ1-3

CDR3aa: CASSERGQINEKLFF
CDR3nt: TGTGCCAGCAGTGAACGGGGACAGATAAATGAAAAACTGTTTTTT
v_gene: TRBV6-1
d_gene: TRBD1
abundance: -
j_gene: TRBJ1-4

CDR3aa: CASSSLGQSNQPQHF
CDR3nt: TGTGCCAGTAGCTCGTTAGGACAGAGCAATCAGCCCCAGCATTTT
v_gene: TRBV19
d_gene: -
abundance: -
j_gene: TRBJ1-5

CDR3aa: CASSLRQGSYEQYF
CDR3nt: TGTGCCAGCAGTTTACGACAGGGCTCCTACGAGCAGTACTTC
v_gene: TRBV27
d_gene: TRBD1
abundance: -
j_gene: TRBJ2-7

CDR3aa: CASRPSGVSSYEQYF
CDR3nt: TGTGCCAGCAGGCCCAGCGGGGTGAGCTCCTACGAGCAGTACTTC
v_gene: TRBV28
d_gene: TRBD2
abundance: -
j_gene: TRBJ2-7

CDR3aa: CASSVGPDTNTEAFF
CDR3nt: TGTGCCAGCAGCGTAGGCCCGGACACCAACACTGAAGCTTTCTTT
v_gene: TRBV9
d_gene: -
abundance: -
j_gene: TRBJ1-1

CDR3aa: CASSPWFSGPRLFYANSPLHF
CDR3nt: TGTGCCAGCTCACCATGGTTCAGTGGCCCCAGACTGTTTTACGCTAATTCACCCCTCCACTTT
v_gene: TRBV18
d_gene: -
abundance: few
j_gene: TRBJ1-6

CDR3aa: CATSTPGTIRSEQFF
CDR3nt: TGTGCCACCAGCACACCCGGGACAATAAGAAGTGAGCAGTTCTTC
v_gene: TRBV15
d_gene: -
abundance: -
j_gene: TRBJ2-1

CDR3aa: CASSSVDRRETEAFF
CDR3nt: TGTGCCAGCAGCTCGGTAGACAGGCGGGAGACTGAAGCTTTCTTT
v_gene: TRBV13
d_gene: -
abundance: -
j_gene: TRBJ1-1

CDR3aa: CASSLSFGYYEQYF
CDR3nt: TGTGCCAGCAGTTTATCTTTCGGTTACTACGAGCAGTACTTC
v_gene: TRBV27
d_gene: -
abundance: -
j_gene: TRBJ2-7

CDR3aa: CASRNRALTEAFF
CDR3nt: TGTGCCAGTAGGAACAGGGCCCTCACTGAAGCTTTCTTT
v_gene: TRBV19
d_gene: -
abundance: -
j_gene: TRBJ1-1

CDR3aa: CAWTTLANYGYTF
CDR3nt: TGTGCCTGGACGACTTTGGCTAACTATGGCTATACCTTC
v_gene: TRBV30
d_gene: -
abundance: -
j_gene: TRBJ1-2

CDR3aa: CSVGNGNTEAFF
CDR3nt: TGCAGCGTTGGTAACGGGAACACTGAAGCTTTCTTT
v_gene: TRBV29-1
d_gene: -
abundance: -
j_gene: TRBJ1-1

CDR3aa: CASSPYGANYGYTF
CDR3nt: TGTGCCAGCAGCCCCTACGGGGCTAACTATGGCTACACCTTC
v_gene: TRBV5-4
d_gene: -
abundance: -
j_gene: TRBJ1-2

CDR3aa: CASSVWTSGGSTDTQYF
CDR3nt: TGCGCCAGCAGCGTTTGGACTAGCGGGGGGTCCACAGATACGCAGTATTTT
v_gene: TRBV5-1
d_gene: TRBD2
abundance: -
j_gene: TRBJ2-3

CDR3aa: CASSAQVATNEQYF
CDR3nt: TGTGCCAGCAGTGCGCAGGTTGCCACGAACGAGCAGTACTTC
v_gene: TRBV2
d_gene: -
abundance: -
j_gene: TRBJ2-7

CDR3aa: CASSLTAVDLTDTQYF
CDR3nt: TGTGCCAGCAGCTTGACGGCGGTTGATTTGACAGATACGCAGTATTTT
v_gene: TRBV5-4
d_gene: -
abundance: -
j_gene: TRBJ2-3

CDR3aa: CASSFTGFREEKLFF
CDR3nt: TGCGCCAGCAGCTTTACAGGGTTTAGGGAGGAAAAACTGTTTTTT
v_gene: TRBV5-1
d_gene: -
abundance: -
j_gene: TRBJ1-4

CDR3aa: CASSLGAGNTEAFF
CDR3nt: TGCGCCAGCAGCTTGGGGGCAGGGAACACTGAAGCTTTCTTT
v_gene: TRBV5-1
d_gene: -
abundance: -
j_gene: TRBJ1-1

CDR3aa: CASSLVEWGGLETQYF
CDR3nt: TGTGCCAGCAGCTTAGTGGAGTGGGGGGGCCTGGAGACCCAGTACTTC
v_gene: TRBV7-2
d_gene: -
abundance: few
j_gene: TRBJ2-5

CDR3aa: CASSSKRGTSSTDTQYF
CDR3nt: TGCGCCAGCAGCTCCAAGAGGGGGACGTCTAGCACAGATACGCAGTATTTT
v_gene: TRBV5-1
d_gene: -
abundance: -
j_gene: TRBJ2-3

CDR3aa: CASSSAGSYYGYTF
CDR3nt: TGTGCCAGTAGTTCGGCCGGGAGCTACTATGGCTACACCTTC
v_gene: TRBV19
d_gene: -
abundance: -
j_gene: TRBJ1-2

CDR3aa: CAWSLLGAPGQETQYF
CDR3nt: TGTGCCTGGAGCCTCCTGGGGGCCCCCGGCCAAGAGACCCAGTACTTC
v_gene: TRBV30
d_gene: -
abundance: -
j_gene: TRBJ2-5

CDR3aa: CASSVWGDYGYTF
CDR3nt: TGTGCCAGCAGCGTTTGGGGGGACTATGGCTACACCTTC
v_gene: TRBV5-8
d_gene: -
abundance: -
j_gene: TRBJ1-2

CDR3aa: CASSLSAGANSPLHF
CDR3nt: TGTGCCAGCAGTTTATCAGCAGGGGCTAATTCACCCCTCCACTTT
v_gene: TRBV27
d_gene: -
abundance: -
j_gene: TRBJ1-6

CDR3aa: CASSYGGEQYF
CDR3nt: TGTGCCAGCAGTTACGGCGGCGAGCAGTACTTC
v_gene: TRBV6-6
d_gene: -
abundance: -
j_gene: TRBJ2-7

CDR3aa: CASSLYLRGDYNEQFF
CDR3nt: TGTGCCAGCAGCTTGTATTTGCGGGGGGACTACAATGAGCAGTTCTTC
v_gene: TRBV5-6
d_gene: TRBD2
abundance: -
j_gene: TRBJ2-1

CDR3aa: CASSLAPSGQGGSPLHF
CDR3nt: TGTGCCAGCAGCTTAGCGCCTTCCGGGCAGGGGGGATCACCCCTCCACTTT
v_gene: TRBV7-2
d_gene: TRBD1
abundance: -
j_gene: TRBJ1-6